This is a list of T cell receptor beta chains from one sample in a study of blood T cell repertoires in COVID-19. Assay used: immunoSEQ multiplex PCR; TCRdb lists only in-frame clones, some missing. The table lists about 280,000 clones, around 88% of them singletons. Input material: peripheral blood. These receptors were collected from a woman aged 70-85 years with COVID-19, enrolled during active disease. CDR3s include the opening cysteine and the closing phenylalanine or tryptophan. The order of the fields is clone size, V gene, D gene, J gene, CDR3 protein, CDR3 DNA. The D gene is left open where the match is weak. Some rows mark clone size as missing; the rest say once, few, many or name a class of expanded clone.

clone size: .; V gene: TRBV19; D gene: .; J gene: TRBJ1-4; CDR3 protein: CASSTSRPETNEKLFF; CDR3 DNA: TGTGCCAGTAGTACCTCCCGACCGGAGACTAATGAAAAACTGTTTTTT
clone size: .; V gene: TRBV10-3; D gene: TRBD2; J gene: TRBJ2-7; CDR3 protein: CAIRPGLLLDEQYF; CDR3 DNA: TGTGCCATCAGGCCGGGACTACTTCTCGACGAGCAGTACTTC
clone size: .; V gene: TRBV5-4; D gene: .; J gene: TRBJ2-7; CDR3 protein: CASSLQGSNEQYF; CDR3 DNA: TGTGCCAGCAGCCTGCAGGGGTCCAACGAGCAGTACTTC
clone size: .; V gene: TRBV12-3/TRBV12-4; D gene: .; J gene: TRBJ1-2; CDR3 protein: CASSPTGSYGYTF; CDR3 DNA: TGTGCCAGCAGTCCTACGGGTTCCTATGGCTACACCTTC
clone size: few; V gene: TRBV5-1; D gene: .; J gene: TRBJ1-6; CDR3 protein: CASSLETADNSPLHF; CDR3 DNA: TGCGCCAGCAGCTTGGAGACAGCCGATAATTCACCCCTCCACTTT
clone size: .; V gene: TRBV6-1; D gene: .; J gene: TRBJ1-1; CDR3 protein: CASSEVGRDTEAFF; CDR3 DNA: TGTGCCAGCAGTGAGGTAGGGCGGGACACTGAAGCTTTCTTT
clone size: .; V gene: TRBV6-2/TRBV6-3; D gene: TRBD2; J gene: TRBJ2-7; CDR3 protein: CASSPRGAGDYEQYF; CDR3 DNA: TGTGCCAGCAGCCCCAGGGGAGCGGGGGACTACGAGCAGTACTTC
clone size: .; V gene: TRBV28; D gene: .; J gene: TRBJ1-2; CDR3 protein: CASSPTGSYGYTF; CDR3 DNA: TGTGCCAGCAGTCCGACAGGTAGCTATGGCTACACCTTC
clone size: .; V gene: TRBV6-1; D gene: TRBD1; J gene: TRBJ1-5; CDR3 protein: CASSEAGGKAQPQHF; CDR3 DNA: TGTGCCAGCAGTGAAGCAGGGGGCAAAGCTCAGCCCCAGCATTTT
clone size: .; V gene: TRBV10-2; D gene: .; J gene: TRBJ2-2; CDR3 protein: CASTRGTGGTGELFF; CDR3 DNA: TGCGCCAGCACCAGAGGGACCGGAGGGACCGGGGAGCTGTTTTTT
clone size: .; V gene: TRBV19; D gene: TRBD1; J gene: TRBJ2-7; CDR3 protein: CASSAGTVLDEQYF; CDR3 DNA: TGTGCCAGTAGTGCCGGGACAGTGCTGGACGAGCAGTACTTC
clone size: .; V gene: TRBV12-3/TRBV12-4; D gene: .; J gene: TRBJ2-5; CDR3 protein: CASRKTDQETQYF; CDR3 DNA: TGTGCCAGCAGAAAGACAGACCAAGAGACCCAGTACTTC
clone size: .; V gene: TRBV30; D gene: TRBD1; J gene: TRBJ2-3; CDR3 protein: CAWSVQGARDTQYF; CDR3 DNA: TGTGCCTGGAGTGTACAGGGGGCAAGGGATACGCAGTATTTT
clone size: .; V gene: TRBV6-6; D gene: TRBD1; J gene: TRBJ1-1; CDR3 protein: CASSYGQGNTEAFF; CDR3 DNA: TGTGCCAGCAGTTACGGACAGGGTAATACTGAAGCTTTCTTT
clone size: .; V gene: TRBV24-1; D gene: TRBD1; J gene: TRBJ2-2; CDR3 protein: CATSDSDRGNTGELFF; CDR3 DNA: TGTGCCACCAGTGATAGTGACAGGGGAAACACCGGGGAGCTGTTTTTT
clone size: .; V gene: TRBV30; D gene: TRBD1; J gene: TRBJ1-2; CDR3 protein: CAWSGIGQGYGYTF; CDR3 DNA: TGTGCCTGGAGTGGTATAGGACAGGGATATGGCTACACCTTC
clone size: .; V gene: TRBV11-2; D gene: TRBD2; J gene: TRBJ2-2; CDR3 protein: CASSLGLAGLNTGELFF; CDR3 DNA: TGTGCCAGCAGCTTAGGGCTAGCGGGTTTGAACACCGGGGAGCTGTTTTTT
clone size: .; V gene: TRBV19; D gene: .; J gene: TRBJ2-3; CDR3 protein: CASSINIADTQYF; CDR3 DNA: TGTGCCAGTAGTATAAACATCGCAGATACGCAGTATTTT
clone size: few; V gene: TRBV7-9; D gene: TRBD2; J gene: TRBJ2-1; CDR3 protein: CASSLVVAGDNEQFF; CDR3 DNA: TGTGCCAGCAGCTTAGTGGTAGCGGGGGACAATGAGCAGTTCTTC
clone size: .; V gene: TRBV29-1; D gene: .; J gene: TRBJ2-7; CDR3 protein: CSVGGRQIYEQYF; CDR3 DNA: TGCAGCGTTGGGGGGCGACAGATCTACGAGCAGTACTTC
clone size: .; V gene: TRBV7-2; D gene: TRBD1; J gene: TRBJ1-6; CDR3 protein: CASSPDGTGIAPLHF; CDR3 DNA: TGTGCCAGCAGCCCTGATGGGACAGGGATCGCACCCCTCCACTTT
clone size: few; V gene: TRBV3-1/TRBV3-2; D gene: .; J gene: TRBJ1-5; CDR3 protein: CASSRSNSNQPQHF; CDR3 DNA: TGTGCCAGCAGCCGTAGCAATAGCAATCAGCCCCAGCATTTT
clone size: once; V gene: TRBV19; D gene: .; J gene: TRBJ1-4; CDR3 protein: CASSPIGLVEKLFF; CDR3 DNA: TGTGCCAGTAGTCCAATTGGACTAGTCGAAAAACTGTTTTTT
clone size: .; V gene: TRBV12-2; D gene: .; J gene: TRBJ1-1; CDR3 protein: CASRLAGRGNTEAFF; CDR3 DNA: TGTGCAAGTCGCTTAGCTGGCAGGGGGAACACTGAAGCTTTCTTT
clone size: .; V gene: TRBV7-8; D gene: .; J gene: TRBJ1-2; CDR3 protein: CASSFTQGTNYGYTF; CDR3 DNA: TGTGCCAGCAGCTTCACTCAGGGAACTAACTATGGCTACACCTTC
clone size: .; V gene: TRBV7-2; D gene: TRBD2; J gene: TRBJ2-2; CDR3 protein: CASSLILAGKRTGELFF; CDR3 DNA: TGTGCCAGCAGCTTAATTCTAGCGGGGAAACGCACCGGGGAGCTGTTTTTT
clone size: .; V gene: TRBV7-8; D gene: TRBD1; J gene: TRBJ1-1; CDR3 protein: CASSAGTVNTEAFF; CDR3 DNA: TGTGCCAGCAGCGCAGGGACAGTGAACACTGAAGCTTTCTTT
clone size: .; V gene: TRBV6-2/TRBV6-3; D gene: TRBD2; J gene: TRBJ2-7; CDR3 protein: CASSYPGLAGVFYEQYF; CDR3 DNA: TGTGCCAGCAGTTACCCCGGACTAGCGGGGGTCTTCTACGAGCAGTACTTC
clone size: once; V gene: TRBV24-1; D gene: .; J gene: TRBJ2-5; CDR3 protein: CATSDPGIQETQYF; CDR3 DNA: TGTGCCACCAGTGACCCAGGGATTCAAGAGACCCAGTACTTC
clone size: .; V gene: TRBV19; D gene: TRBD1; J gene: TRBJ2-7; CDR3 protein: CASRTGGAPYEQYF; CDR3 DNA: TGTGCCAGTAGGACAGGGGGCGCCCCCTACGAGCAGTACTTC
clone size: .; V gene: TRBV29-1; D gene: TRBD1; J gene: TRBJ2-5; CDR3 protein: CSVDGGLTGVEETQYF; CDR3 DNA: TGCAGCGTTGATGGTGGTTTGACAGGGGTGGAAGAGACCCAGTACTTC
clone size: .; V gene: TRBV18; D gene: .; J gene: TRBJ1-2; CDR3 protein: CASSPQGTGYGYTF; CDR3 DNA: TGTGCCAGCTCACCGCAGGGTACGGGCTATGGCTACACCTTC
clone size: .; V gene: TRBV9; D gene: TRBD1; J gene: TRBJ2-2; CDR3 protein: CASSARDRNTGELFF; CDR3 DNA: TGTGCCAGCAGCGCCCGGGACAGAAACACCGGGGAGCTGTTTTTT
clone size: .; V gene: TRBV5-6; D gene: .; J gene: TRBJ2-7; CDR3 protein: CASSLASYEQYF; CDR3 DNA: TGTGCCAGCAGCTTGGCCAGCTACGAGCAGTACTTC
clone size: many; V gene: TRBV28; D gene: .; J gene: TRBJ2-7; CDR3 protein: CASSFGAGNEQYF; CDR3 DNA: TGTGCCAGCAGTTTTGGGGCAGGGAACGAGCAGTACTTC
clone size: .; V gene: TRBV4-3; D gene: TRBD1; J gene: TRBJ2-7; CDR3 protein: CASSQGDRGYEQYF; CDR3 DNA: TGCGCCAGCAGCCAGGGGGACAGGGGGTACGAGCAGTACTTC
clone size: .; V gene: TRBV5-8; D gene: TRBD1; J gene: TRBJ1-5; CDR3 protein: CASSLGAGGNSNQPQHF; CDR3 DNA: TGTGCCAGCAGCTTGGGTGCAGGGGGCAACAGCAATCAGCCCCAGCATTTT
clone size: once; V gene: TRBV5-1; D gene: .; J gene: TRBJ1-6; CDR3 protein: CASSFGGADSPLHF; CDR3 DNA: TGCGCCAGCAGCTTTGGGGGCGCGGATTCACCCCTCCACTTT
clone size: .; V gene: TRBV7-9; D gene: .; J gene: TRBJ1-1; CDR3 protein: CASSLGGGNTEAFF; CDR3 DNA: TGTGCCAGCAGCTTAGGAGGTGGGAACACTGAAGCTTTCTTT
clone size: .; V gene: TRBV11-2; D gene: TRBD2; J gene: TRBJ2-1; CDR3 protein: CASSSTRLAGNNEQFF; CDR3 DNA: TGTGCCAGCAGCTCCACCCGACTAGCGGGGAACAATGAGCAGTTCTTC
clone size: .; V gene: TRBV3-1/TRBV3-2; D gene: .; J gene: TRBJ2-2; CDR3 protein: CASSQDRGASNTGELFF; CDR3 DNA: TGTGCCAGCAGCCAAGATCGGGGGGCCTCGAACACCGGGGAGCTGTTTTTT
clone size: .; V gene: TRBV18; D gene: .; J gene: TRBJ1-1; CDR3 protein: CASSPPLPRTFTEAFF; CDR3 DNA: TGTGCCAGCTCACCACCTCTCCCCCGGACTTTCACTGAAGCTTTCTTT
clone size: .; V gene: TRBV6-2/TRBV6-3; D gene: .; J gene: TRBJ2-7; CDR3 protein: CASSSRLHEQYF; CDR3 DNA: TGTGCCAGCAGTTCGCGGCTCCACGAGCAGTACTTC
clone size: .; V gene: TRBV5-4; D gene: TRBD1; J gene: TRBJ2-7; CDR3 protein: CASSPGQGGSFSYEQYF; CDR3 DNA: TGTGCCAGCAGCCCCGGACAGGGGGGTTCCTTTTCCTACGAGCAGTACTTC
clone size: .; V gene: TRBV7-2; D gene: TRBD2; J gene: TRBJ2-1; CDR3 protein: CASMTSGGPTRSYNEQFF; CDR3 DNA: TGTGCCAGCATGACTAGCGGGGGGCCCACCCGCTCCTACAATGAGCAGTTCTTC